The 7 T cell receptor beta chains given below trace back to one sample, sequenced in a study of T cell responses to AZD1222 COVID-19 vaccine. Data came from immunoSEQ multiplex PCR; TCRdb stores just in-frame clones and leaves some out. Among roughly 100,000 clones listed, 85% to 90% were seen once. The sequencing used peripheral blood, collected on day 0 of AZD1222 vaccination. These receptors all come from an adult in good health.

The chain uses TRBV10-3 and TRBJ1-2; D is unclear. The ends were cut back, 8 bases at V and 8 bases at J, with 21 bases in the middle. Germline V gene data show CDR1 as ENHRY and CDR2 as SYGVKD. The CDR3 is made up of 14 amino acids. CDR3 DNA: TGTGCCATCGCTCTAAGGGCCAGCCACTCCGGCTACACCTTC. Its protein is CAIALRASHSGYTF.

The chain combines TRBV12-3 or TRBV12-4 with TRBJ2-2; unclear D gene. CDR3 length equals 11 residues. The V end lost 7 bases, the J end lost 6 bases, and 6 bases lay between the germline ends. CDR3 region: CASTLSGELFF. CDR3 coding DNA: TGTGCCAGCACCCTGTCCGGGGAGCTGTTTTTT.

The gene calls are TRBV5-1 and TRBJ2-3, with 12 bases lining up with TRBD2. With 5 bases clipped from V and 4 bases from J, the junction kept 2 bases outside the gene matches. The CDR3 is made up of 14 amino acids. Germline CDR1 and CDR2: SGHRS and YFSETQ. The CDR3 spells CASRTSGSSDTQYF. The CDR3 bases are TGCGCCAGCAGGACTAGCGGGAGTTCAGATACGCAGTATTTT.

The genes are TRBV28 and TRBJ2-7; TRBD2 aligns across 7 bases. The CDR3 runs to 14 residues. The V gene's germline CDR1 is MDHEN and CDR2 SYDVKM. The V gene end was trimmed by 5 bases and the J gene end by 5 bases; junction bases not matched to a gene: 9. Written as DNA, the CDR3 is TGTGCCAGCAGTCAAGCGGGACGAAACCACGAGCAGTACTTC. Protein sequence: CASSQAGRNHEQYF. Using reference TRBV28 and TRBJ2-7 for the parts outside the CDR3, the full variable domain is DVKVTQSSRYLVKRTGEKVFLECVQDMDHENMFWYRQDPGLGLRLIYFSYDVKMKEKGDIPEGYSVSREKKERFSLILESASTNQTSMYLCASSQAGRNHEQYFGPGTRLTVT.

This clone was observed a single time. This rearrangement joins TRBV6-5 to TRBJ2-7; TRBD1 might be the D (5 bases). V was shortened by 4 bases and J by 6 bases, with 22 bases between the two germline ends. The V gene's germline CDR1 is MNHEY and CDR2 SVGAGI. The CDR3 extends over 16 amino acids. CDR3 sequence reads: CASSLQRQSPLGEQYF. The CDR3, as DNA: TGTGCCAGCAGTTTACAGAGACAGTCTCCTCTGGGCGAGCAGTACTTC.

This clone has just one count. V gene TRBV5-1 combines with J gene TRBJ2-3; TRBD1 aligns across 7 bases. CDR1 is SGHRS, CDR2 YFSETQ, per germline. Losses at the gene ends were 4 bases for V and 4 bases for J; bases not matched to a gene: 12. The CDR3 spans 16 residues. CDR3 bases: TGCGCCAGCAGCCCGGGGCCCGACAGGGTGGCAGATACGCAGTATTTT. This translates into CASSPGPDRVADTQYF.

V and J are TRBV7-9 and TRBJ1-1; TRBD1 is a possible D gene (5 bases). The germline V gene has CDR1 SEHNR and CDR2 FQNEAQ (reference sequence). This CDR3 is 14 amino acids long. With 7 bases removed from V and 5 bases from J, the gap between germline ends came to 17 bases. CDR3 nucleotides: TGTGCCAGCACCCCCAGTTGGGGGGAGACTGAAGCTTTCTTT. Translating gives CASTPSWGETEAFF.